The TCR beta chain under discussion was sequenced for a study of blood T cell repertoires in COVID-19. Study summary: Sites across the United States, Italy and Spain contributed samples from acute and convalescent COVID-19.

The CDR3 covers 17 residues. Trimming took 0 bases from V and 4 from J; bases not matched to a gene: 12. The germline CDR1 and CDR2 sequences are SGHTA and FQGNSA. Patients of the Seattle cohort, enrolled during active infection, were followed longitudinally. Original methodology: Estimates of nucleated cell counts were drawn from the amplification of reference gene primers. The assay was immunoSEQ multiplex PCR, and TCRdb's table has in-frame clones only and misses some. V and J calls and clone size are those listed in that table; D and trimming were worked out from the DNA. The sample includes about 200,000 clones, around 83% seen only once; the top ten take 8% to 9%.

Sequencing was performed on peripheral blood. The TCR originated in a woman of 80 years or more with COVID-19, enrolled during active disease. This chain links TRBV7-2 with TRBJ2-7, with 7 bases identical to TRBD2. This CDR3 is CASSLAVLAGTGYEQYF. In DNA, the CDR3 is TGTGCCAGCAGCTTAGCGGTATTAGCGGGTACAGGTTACGAGCAGTACTTC.